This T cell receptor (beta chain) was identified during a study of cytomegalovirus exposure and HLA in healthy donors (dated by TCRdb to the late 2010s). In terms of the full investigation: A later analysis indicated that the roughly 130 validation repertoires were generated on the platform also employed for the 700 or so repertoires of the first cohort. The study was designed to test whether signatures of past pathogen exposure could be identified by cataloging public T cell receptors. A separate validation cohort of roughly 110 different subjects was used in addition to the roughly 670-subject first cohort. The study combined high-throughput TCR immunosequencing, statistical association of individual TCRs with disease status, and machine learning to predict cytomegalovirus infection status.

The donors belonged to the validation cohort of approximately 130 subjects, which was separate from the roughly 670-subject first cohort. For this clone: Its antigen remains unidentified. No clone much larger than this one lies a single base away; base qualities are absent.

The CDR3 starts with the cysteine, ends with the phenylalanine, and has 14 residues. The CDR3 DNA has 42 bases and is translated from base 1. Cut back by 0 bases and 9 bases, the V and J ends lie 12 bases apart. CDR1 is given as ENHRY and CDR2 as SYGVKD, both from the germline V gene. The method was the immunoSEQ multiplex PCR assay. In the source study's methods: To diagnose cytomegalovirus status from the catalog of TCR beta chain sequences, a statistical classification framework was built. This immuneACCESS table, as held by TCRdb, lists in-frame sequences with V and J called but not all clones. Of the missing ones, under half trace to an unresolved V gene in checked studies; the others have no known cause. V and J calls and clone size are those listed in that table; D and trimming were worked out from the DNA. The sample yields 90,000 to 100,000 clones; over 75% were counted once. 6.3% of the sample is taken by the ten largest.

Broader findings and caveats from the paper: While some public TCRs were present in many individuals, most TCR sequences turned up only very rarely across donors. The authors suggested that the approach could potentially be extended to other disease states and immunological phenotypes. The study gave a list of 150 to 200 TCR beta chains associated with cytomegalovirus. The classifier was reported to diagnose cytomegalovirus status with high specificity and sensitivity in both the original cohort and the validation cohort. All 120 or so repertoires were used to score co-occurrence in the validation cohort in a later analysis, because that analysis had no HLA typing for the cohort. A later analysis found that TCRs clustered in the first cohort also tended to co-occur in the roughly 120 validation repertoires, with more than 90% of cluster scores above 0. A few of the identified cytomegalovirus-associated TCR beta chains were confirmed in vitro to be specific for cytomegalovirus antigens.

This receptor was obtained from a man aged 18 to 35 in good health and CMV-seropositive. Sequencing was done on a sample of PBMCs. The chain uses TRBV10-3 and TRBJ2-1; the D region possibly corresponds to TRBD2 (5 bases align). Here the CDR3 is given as CAISESNRGPEQFF. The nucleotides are TGTGCCATCAGTGAGTCGAATCGGGGTCCTGAGCAGTTCTTC.